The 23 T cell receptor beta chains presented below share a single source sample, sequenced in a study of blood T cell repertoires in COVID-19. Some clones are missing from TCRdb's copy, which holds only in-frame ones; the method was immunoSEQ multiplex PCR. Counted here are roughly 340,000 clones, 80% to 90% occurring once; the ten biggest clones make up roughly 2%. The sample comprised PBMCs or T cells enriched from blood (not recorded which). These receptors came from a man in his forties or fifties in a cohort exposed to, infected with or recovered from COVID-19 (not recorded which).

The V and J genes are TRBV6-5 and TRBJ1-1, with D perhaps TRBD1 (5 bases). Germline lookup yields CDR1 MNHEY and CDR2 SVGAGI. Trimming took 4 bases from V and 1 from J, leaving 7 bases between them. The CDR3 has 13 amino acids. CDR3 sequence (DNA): TGTGCCAGCAGTTCCACAGGGAACACTGAAGCTTTCTTT. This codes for CASSSTGNTEAFF.

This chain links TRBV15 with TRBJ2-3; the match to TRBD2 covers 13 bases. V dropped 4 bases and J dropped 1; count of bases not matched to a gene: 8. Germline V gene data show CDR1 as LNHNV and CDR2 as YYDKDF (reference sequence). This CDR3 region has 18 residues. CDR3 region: CATSTRTSGSGGTDTQYF. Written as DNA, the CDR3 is TGTGCCACCAGCACCAGGACTAGCGGGAGTGGTGGCACAGATACGCAGTATTTT.

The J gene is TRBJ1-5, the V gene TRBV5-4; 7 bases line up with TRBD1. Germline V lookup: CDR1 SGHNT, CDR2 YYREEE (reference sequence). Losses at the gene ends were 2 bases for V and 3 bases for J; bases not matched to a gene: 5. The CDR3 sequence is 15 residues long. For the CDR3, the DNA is TGTGCCAGCAGCTTAGGTGGGACAGACAATCAGCCCCAGCATTTT. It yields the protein CASSLGGTDNQPQHF.

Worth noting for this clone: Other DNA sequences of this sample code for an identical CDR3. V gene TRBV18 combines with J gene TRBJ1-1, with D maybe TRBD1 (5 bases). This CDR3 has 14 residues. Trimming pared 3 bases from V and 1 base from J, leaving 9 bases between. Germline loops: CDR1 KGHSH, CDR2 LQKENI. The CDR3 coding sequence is TGTGCCAGCTCACCGGGGCAGCAGAACACTGAAGCTTTCTTT. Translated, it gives CASSPGQQNTEAFF.

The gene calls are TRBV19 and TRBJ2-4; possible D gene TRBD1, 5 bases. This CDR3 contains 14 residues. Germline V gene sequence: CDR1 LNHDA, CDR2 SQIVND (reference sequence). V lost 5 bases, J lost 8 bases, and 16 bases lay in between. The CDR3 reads CASSSGRVPDIQYF. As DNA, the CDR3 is TGTGCCAGTAGTTCTGGCAGGGTACCGGACATTCAGTACTTC.

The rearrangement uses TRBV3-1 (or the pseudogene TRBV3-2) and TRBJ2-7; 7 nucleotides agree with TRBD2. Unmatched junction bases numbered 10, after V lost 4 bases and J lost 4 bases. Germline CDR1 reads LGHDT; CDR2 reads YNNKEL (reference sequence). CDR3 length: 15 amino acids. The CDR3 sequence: CASSLPSAGAYEQYF. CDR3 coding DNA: TGTGCCAGCAGCCTACCCTCCGCGGGAGCTTACGAGCAGTACTTC.

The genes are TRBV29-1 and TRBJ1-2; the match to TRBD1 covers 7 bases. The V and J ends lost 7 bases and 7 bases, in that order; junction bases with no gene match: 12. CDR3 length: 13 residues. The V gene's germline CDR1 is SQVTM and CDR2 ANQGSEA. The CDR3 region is CSGGDSGIGGYTF. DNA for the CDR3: TGCAGCGGAGGGGACAGCGGCATTGGTGGCTACACCTTC.

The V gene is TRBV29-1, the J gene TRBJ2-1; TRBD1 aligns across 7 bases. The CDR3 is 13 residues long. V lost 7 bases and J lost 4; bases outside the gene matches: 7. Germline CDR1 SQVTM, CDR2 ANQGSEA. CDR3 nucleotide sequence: TGCAGCGCCGTGAGGGACAGTTACAATGAGCAGTTCTTC. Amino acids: CSAVRDSYNEQFF.

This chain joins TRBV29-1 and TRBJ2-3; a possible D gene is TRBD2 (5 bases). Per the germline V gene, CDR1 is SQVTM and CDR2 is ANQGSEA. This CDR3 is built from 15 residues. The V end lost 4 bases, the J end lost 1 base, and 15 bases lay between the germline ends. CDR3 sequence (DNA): TGCAGCGTTGGTTTTTCGAGCGGAGGCACAGATACGCAGTATTTT. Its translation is CSVGFSSGGTDTQYF.

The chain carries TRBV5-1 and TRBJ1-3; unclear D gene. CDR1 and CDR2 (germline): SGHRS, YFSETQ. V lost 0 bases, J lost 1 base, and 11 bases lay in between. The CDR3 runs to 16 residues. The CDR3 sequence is CASSLGGSGSGNTIYF. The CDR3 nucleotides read TGCGCCAGCAGCTTGGGAGGTTCGGGGTCTGGAAACACCATATATTTT.

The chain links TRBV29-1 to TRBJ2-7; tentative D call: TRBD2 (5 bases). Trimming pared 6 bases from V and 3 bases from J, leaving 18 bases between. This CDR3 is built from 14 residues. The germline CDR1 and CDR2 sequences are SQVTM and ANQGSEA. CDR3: CSVGGWGNYYEQYF. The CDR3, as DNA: TGCAGCGTCGGAGGTTGGGGAAACTACTACGAGCAGTACTTC.

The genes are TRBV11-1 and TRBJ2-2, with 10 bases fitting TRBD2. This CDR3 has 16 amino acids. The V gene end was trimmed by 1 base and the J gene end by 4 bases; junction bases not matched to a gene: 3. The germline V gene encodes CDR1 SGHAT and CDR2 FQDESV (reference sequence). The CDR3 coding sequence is TGTGCCAGCAGCTTAGTGTGGACTAGCGGCACCGGGGAGCTGTTTTTT. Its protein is CASSLVWTSGTGELFF.

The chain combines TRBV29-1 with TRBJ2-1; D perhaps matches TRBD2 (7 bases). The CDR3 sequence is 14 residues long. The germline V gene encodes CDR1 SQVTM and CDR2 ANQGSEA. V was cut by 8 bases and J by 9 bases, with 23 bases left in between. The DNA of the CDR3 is TGCAGCACCAGGGGAACTAGCGCGTTCTCTGAGCAGTTCTTC. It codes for CSTRGTSAFSEQFF.

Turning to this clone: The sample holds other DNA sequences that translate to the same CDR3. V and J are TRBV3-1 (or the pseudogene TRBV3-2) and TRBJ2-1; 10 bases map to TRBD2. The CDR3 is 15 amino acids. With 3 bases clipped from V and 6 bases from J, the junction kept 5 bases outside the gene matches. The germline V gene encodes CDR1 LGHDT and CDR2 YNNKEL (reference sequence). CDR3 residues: CASSQVAGGGNEQFF. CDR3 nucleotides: TGTGCCAGCAGCCAGGTAGCGGGAGGCGGCAATGAGCAGTTCTTC.

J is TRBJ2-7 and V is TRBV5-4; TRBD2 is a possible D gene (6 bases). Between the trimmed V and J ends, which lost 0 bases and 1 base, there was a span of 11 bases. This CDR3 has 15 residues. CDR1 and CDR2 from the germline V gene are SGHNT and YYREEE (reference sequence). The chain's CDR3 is CASSLGLVSSYEQYF. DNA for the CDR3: TGTGCCAGCAGCTTGGGACTAGTTTCTTCCTACGAGCAGTACTTC.

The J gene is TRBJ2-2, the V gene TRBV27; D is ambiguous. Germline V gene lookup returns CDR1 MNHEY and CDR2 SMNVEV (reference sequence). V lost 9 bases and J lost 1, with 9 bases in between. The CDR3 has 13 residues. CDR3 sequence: CASYSRNTGELFF. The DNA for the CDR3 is TGTGCCAGTTATTCTAGGAACACCGGGGAGCTGTTTTTT.

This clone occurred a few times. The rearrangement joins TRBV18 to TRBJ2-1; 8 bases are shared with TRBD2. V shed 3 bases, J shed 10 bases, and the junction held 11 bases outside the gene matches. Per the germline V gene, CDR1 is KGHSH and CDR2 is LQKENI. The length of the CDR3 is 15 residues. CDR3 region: CASSPPGLVPAEQFF. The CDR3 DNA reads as TGTGCCAGCTCACCGCCGGGACTAGTCCCCGCGGAGCAGTTCTTC.

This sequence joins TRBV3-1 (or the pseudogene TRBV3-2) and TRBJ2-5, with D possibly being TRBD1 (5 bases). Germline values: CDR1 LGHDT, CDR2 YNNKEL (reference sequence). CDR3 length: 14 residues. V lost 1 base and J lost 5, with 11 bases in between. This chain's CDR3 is CASSQVGRRETQYF. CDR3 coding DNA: TGTGCCAGCAGCCAAGTGGGGCGAAGGGAGACCCAGTACTTC.

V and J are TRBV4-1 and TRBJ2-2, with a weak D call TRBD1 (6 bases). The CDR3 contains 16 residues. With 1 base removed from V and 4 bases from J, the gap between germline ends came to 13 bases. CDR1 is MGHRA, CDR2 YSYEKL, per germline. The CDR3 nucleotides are TGCGCCAGCAGCCAAGTAGGGGGAATGGGCACCGGGGAGCTGTTTTTT. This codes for CASSQVGGMGTGELFF.

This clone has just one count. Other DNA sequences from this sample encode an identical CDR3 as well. The CDR3 sequence: CASSLGTGGGYTF. CDR3 DNA sequence: TGCGCCAGCAGCTTGGGGACAGGGGGTGGCTACACCTTC. The chain joins TRBV5-1 to TRBJ1-2; the match to TRBD1 covers 10 bases. This CDR3 is built from 13 residues. The V gene end was trimmed by 0 bases and the J gene end by 7 bases; junction bases not matched to a gene: 0. CDR1 is SGHRS, CDR2 YFSETQ, per germline.

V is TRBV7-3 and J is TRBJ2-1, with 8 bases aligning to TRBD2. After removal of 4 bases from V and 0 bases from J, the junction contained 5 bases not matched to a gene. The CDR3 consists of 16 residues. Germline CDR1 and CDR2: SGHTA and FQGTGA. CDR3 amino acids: CASSSFSGNSYNEQFF. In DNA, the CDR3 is TGTGCCAGCAGCTCATTTAGCGGGAACTCCTACAATGAGCAGTTCTTC.

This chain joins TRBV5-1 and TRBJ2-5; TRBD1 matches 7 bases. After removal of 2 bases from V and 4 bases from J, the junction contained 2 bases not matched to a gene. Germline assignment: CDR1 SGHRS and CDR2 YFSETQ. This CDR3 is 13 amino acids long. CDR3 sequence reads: CASSFDRAETQYF. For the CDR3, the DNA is TGCGCCAGCAGCTTCGACAGGGCAGAGACCCAGTACTTC.

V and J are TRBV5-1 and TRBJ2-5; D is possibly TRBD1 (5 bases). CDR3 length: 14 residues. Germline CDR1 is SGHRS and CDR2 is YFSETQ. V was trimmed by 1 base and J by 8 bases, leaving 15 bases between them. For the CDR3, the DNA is TGCGCCAGCAGCTTGAGTCAGGGTTTCGGTACCCAGTACTTC. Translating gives CASSLSQGFGTQYF.